This T cell receptor beta chain is drawn from a study of neurological immune-mediated disorders. 5'RACE generated cDNA with 10-nucleotide random UMIs. Every sequencing run drew on 15-18 subjects and yielded over 190 million TCR-beta sequences. From the 5' RACE reads, TCRdb called clonotypes with MiXCR, one entry per CDR3 protein. The profile covers approximately 25,000 distinct CDR3 sequences, with around 20% appearing a single time and 16% taken by the ten largest. Germline CDR1 is DFQATT and CDR2 is SNEGSKA (reference sequence). With V trimmed by 6 bases and J by 6 bases, 12 bases remained unmatched. This CDR3 comprises 15 residues. This clonotype was seen repeatedly, ten times or more. It was from 2 million PBMCs stored at -80 C that the unsorted libraries were obtained.

The sequence came from a woman between 55 and 75 years old in good health. The sample was PBMCs. The chain combines TRBV20-1 with TRBJ2-2; 8 bases line up with TRBD1. CDR3 amino acids: CSAPGDRGVAGELFF. CDR3 coding DNA: TGCAGTGCCCCCGGAGACAGGGGCGTCGCCGGGGAGCTGTTTTTT.